This T cell receptor beta chain derives from a study of blood T cell repertoires in COVID-19. Participants had their cohort set by participant-reported clinical history. All recovered Cohort 3 donors got two negative PCRs, got clearance, or saw symptom resolution. TCRdb's copy holds only in-frame clones and misses some; the assay was immunoSEQ multiplex PCR. The table includes 200,000 or so clones, more than 65% detected once. The CDR3 sequence is 15 residues long. Germline V lookup: CDR1 MNHNS, CDR2 SASEGT. V shed 2 bases and J shed 2 bases, with 10 bases lying between them. The source material was PBMCs or T cells enriched from blood (not recorded which). The V and J genes are TRBV6-1 and TRBJ2-1; D unresolved. This receptor was obtained from a man aged 35-49 years who had recovered from COVID-19. For the CDR3, the DNA is TGTGCCAGCAGTGAAAACTTGATTACCTACAATGAGCAGTTCTTC. This translates into CASSENLITYNEQFF.